The 4 T cell receptor beta chains given below trace back to one sample, sequenced in a study of blood T cells in healthy people across ages. The use of a sample-barcoded 5' primer and a J-beta primer mix characterized a second PCR of 7 to 11 cycles. TCRdb reprocessed the 5' RACE reads via MiXCR and lists one record per CDR3 protein. The table has about 510,000 distinct CDR3 sequences, about 27% seen once. Separately, the same data were catalogued under a study of T cells of mothers and their children.

Sequenced: blood. These receptors all come from a boy younger than 10 in good health.

Comments on this clonotype: At one end, the junction sequence differs from germline, possibly due to a read error. The chain has TRBV29-1 and TRBJ2-5; possible D gene TRBD2, 6 bases. This CDR3 spans 13 amino acids. Germline values: CDR1 SQVTM, CDR2 ANQGSEA. CDR3 sequence: CSVEDDAEGTGAF. In DNA form, the CDR3 reads TGCAGCGTTGAAGATGACGCGGAGGGAACCGGGGCCTTC. The full variable domain, completed using reference TRBV29-1 and TRBJ2-5, is SAVISQKPSRDICQRGTSLTIQCQVDSQVTMMFWYRQQPGQSLTLIATANQGSEATYESGFVIDKFPISRPNLTFSTLTVSNMSPEDSSIYLCSVEDDAEGTGAFGPGTRLLVL.

This sequence joins TRBV29-1 and TRBJ2-5; 7 bases agree with TRBD1. The J call is in doubt because the DNA end fits TRBJ2-7 better. This CDR3 is 12 amino acids long. Germline CDR1 is SQVTM and CDR2 is ANQGSEA. CDR3 protein: CSVATGDYEQYF. DNA for the CDR3: TGCAGCGTCGCTACAGGGGACTACGAGCAGTACTTC.

The chain recombines TRBV29-1 with TRBJ2-7, with D possibly TRBD1 on 5 matching bases. The V end lost 4 bases, the J end lost 3 bases, and 13 bases lay between the germline ends. The CDR3 loop spans 13 amino acids. The germline gives CDR1 SQVTM, CDR2 ANQGSEA. CDR3 region: CSVARQLNYEQYF. CDR3 coding DNA: TGCAGCGTTGCAAGACAGCTCAACTACGAGCAGTACTTC.

There are many counts of this clonotype. V usage is TRBV20-1 and J usage is TRBJ2-1; 7 nucleotides agree with TRBD2. This CDR3 region has 15 residues. Unmatched junction bases numbered 10, after V lost 5 bases and J lost 3 bases. The V gene's germline CDR1 is DFQATT and CDR2 SNEGSKA (reference sequence). The CDR3 DNA is TGCAGTGCTCCCAGCGGGGCTAGCGGCTACAATGAGCAGTTCTTC. Protein product: CSAPSGASGYNEQFF.